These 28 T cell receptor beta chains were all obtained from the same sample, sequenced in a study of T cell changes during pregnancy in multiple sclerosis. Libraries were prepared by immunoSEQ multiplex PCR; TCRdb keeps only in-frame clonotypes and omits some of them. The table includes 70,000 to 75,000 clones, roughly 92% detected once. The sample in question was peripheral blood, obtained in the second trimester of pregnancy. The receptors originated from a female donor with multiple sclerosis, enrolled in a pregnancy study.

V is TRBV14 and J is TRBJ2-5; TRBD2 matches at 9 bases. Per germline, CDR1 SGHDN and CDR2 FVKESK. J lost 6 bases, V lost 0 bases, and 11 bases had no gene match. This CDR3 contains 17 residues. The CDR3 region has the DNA TGTGCCAGCAGCCAAGATTGGTCTAGCGGGGTTTTTCAGACCCAGTACTTC. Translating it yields CASSQDWSSGVFQTQYF. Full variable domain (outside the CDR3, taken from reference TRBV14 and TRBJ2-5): EAGVTQFPSHSVIEKGQTVTLRCDPISGHDNLYWYRRVMGKEIKFLLHFVKESKQDESGMPNNRFLAERTGGTYSTLKVQPAELEDSGVYFCASSQDWSSGVFQTQYFGPGTRLLVL.

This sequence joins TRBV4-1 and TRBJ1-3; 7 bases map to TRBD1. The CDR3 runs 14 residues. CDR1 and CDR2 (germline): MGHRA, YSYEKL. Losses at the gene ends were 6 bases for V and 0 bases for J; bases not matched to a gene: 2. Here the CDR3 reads CASSRDSSGNTIYF. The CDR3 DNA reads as TGCGCCAGCAGTCGGGACAGCTCTGGAAACACCATATATTTT.

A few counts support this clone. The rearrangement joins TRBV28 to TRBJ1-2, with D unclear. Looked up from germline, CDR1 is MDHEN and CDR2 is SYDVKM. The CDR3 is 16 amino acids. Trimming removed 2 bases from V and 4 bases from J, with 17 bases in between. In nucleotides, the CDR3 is TGTGCCAGCAGTTTAGAAACGACGCGGAGACGCTATGGCTACACCTTC. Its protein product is CASSLETTRRRYGYTF.

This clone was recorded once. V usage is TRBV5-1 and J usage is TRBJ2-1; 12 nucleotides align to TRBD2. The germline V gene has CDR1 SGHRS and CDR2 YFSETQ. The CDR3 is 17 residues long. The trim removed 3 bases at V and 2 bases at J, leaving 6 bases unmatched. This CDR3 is CASSSYLAGGAYNEQFF. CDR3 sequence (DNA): TGCGCCAGCAGCTCATATCTAGCGGGAGGGGCCTACAATGAGCAGTTCTTC.

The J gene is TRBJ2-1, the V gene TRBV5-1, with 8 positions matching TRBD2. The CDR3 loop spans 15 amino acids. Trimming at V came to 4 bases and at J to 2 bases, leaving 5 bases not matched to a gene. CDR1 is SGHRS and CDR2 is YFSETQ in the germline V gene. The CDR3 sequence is CASSGERETYNEQFF. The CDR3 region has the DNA TGCGCCAGCAGCGGCGAGCGGGAGACCTACAATGAGCAGTTCTTC.

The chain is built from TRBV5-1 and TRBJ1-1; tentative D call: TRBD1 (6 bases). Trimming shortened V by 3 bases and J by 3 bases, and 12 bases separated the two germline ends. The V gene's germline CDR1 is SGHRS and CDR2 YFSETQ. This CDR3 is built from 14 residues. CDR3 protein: CASSSDRSYTEAFF. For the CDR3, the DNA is TGCGCCAGCAGCTCGGACAGAAGCTACACTGAAGCTTTCTTT.

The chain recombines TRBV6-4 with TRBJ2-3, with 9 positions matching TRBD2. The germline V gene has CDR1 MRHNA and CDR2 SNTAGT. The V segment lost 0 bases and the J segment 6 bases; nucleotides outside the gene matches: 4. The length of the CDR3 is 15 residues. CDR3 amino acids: CASSDSGLAGDTQYF. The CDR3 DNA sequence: TGTGCCAGCAGTGACTCGGGACTAGCAGGCGATACGCAGTATTTT.

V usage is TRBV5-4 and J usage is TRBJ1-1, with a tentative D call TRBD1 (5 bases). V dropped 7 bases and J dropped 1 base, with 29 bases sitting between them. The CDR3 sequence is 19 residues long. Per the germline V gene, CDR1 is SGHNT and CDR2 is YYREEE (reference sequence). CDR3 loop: CASPQNPRLIPRGNTEAFF. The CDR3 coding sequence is TGTGCCAGCCCACAAAACCCCCGACTCATACCTAGGGGGAACACTGAAGCTTTCTTT.

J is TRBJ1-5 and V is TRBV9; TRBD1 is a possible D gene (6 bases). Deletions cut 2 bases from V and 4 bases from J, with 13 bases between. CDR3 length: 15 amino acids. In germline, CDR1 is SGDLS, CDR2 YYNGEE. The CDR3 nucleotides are TGTGCCAGCAGCGTCCGTGGACAGCCTAATCAGCCCCAGCATTTT. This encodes CASSVRGQPNQPQHF.

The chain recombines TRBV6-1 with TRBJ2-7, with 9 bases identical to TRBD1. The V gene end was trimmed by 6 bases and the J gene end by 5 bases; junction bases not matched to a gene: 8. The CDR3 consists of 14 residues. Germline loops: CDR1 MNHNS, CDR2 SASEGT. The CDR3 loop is CASRPSDRGDEQYF. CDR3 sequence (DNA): TGTGCCAGCAGACCATCGGACAGGGGCGACGAGCAGTACTTC.

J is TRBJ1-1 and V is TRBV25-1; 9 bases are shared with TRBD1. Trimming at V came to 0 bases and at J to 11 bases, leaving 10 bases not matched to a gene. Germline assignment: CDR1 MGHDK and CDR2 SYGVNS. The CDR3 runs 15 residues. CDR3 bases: TGTGCCAGCAGTGAATATGGGACAGGGACAAACCATGCTTTCTTT. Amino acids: CASSEYGTGTNHAFF.

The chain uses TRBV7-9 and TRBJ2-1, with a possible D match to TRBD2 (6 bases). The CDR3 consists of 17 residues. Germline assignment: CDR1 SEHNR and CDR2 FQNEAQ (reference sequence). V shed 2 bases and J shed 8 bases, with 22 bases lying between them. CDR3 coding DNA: TGTGCCAGCAGCTTAAACAGAGGACACCCAAGGGACTATGAGCAGTTCTTC. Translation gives CASSLNRGHPRDYEQFF.

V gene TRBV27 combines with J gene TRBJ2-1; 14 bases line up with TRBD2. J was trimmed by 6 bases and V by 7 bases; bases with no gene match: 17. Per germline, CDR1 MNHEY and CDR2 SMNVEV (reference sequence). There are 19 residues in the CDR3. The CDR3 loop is CASTSIIGTSGSLRNEQFF. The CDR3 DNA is TGTGCCAGCACTTCGATTATAGGGACTAGCGGGAGTCTACGCAATGAGCAGTTCTTC.

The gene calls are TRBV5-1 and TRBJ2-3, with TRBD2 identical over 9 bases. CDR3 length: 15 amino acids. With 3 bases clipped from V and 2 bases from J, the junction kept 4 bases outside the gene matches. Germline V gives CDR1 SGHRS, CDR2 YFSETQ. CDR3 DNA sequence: TGCGCCAGCAGCTCTAGACTAGCGGACACAGATACGCAGTATTTT. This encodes CASSSRLADTDTQYF.

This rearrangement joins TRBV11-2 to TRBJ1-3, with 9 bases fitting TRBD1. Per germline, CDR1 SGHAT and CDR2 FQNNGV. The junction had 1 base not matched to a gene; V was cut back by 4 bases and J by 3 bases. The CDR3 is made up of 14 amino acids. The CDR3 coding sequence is TGTGCCAGCAGCTCGACAGGGGGTGGAAACACCATATATTTT. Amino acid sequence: CASSSTGGGNTIYF. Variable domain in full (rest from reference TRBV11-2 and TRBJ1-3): EAGVAQSPRYKIIEKRQSVAFWCNPISGHATLYWYQQILGQGPKLLIQFQNNGVVDDSQLPKDRFSAERLKGVDSTLKIQPAKLEDSAVYLCASSSTGGGNTIYFGEGSWLTVV.

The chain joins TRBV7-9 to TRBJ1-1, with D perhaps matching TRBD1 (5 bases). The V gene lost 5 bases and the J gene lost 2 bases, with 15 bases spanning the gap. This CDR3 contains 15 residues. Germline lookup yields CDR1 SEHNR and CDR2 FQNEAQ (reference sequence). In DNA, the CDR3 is TGTGCCAGCAGCCCCGGCGGGACCACCAACACTGAAGCTTTCTTT. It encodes CASSPGGTTNTEAFF.

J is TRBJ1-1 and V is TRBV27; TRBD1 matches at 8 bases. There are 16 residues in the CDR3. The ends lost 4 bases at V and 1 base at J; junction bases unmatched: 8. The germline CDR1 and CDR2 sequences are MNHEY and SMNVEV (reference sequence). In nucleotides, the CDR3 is TGTGCCAGCAGTTCCCCAGGGGGCGTAGGGAACACTGAAGCTTTCTTT. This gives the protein CASSSPGGVGNTEAFF.

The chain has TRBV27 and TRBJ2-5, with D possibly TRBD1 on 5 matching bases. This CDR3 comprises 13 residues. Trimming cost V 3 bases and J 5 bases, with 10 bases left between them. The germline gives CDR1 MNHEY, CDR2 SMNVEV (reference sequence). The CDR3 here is CASSLSGWETQYF. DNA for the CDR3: TGTGCCAGCAGTTTGTCAGGGTGGGAGACCCAGTACTTC.

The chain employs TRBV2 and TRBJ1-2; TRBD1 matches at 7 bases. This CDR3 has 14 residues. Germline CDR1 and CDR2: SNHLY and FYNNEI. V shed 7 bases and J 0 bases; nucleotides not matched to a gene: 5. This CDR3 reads CASTRQGSNYGYTF. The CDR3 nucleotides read TGTGCCAGCACCAGACAGGGTTCTAACTATGGCTACACCTTC. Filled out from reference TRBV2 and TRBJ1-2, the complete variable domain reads EPEVTQTPSHQVTQMGQEVILRCVPISNHLYFYWYRQILGQKVEFLVSFYNNEISEKSEIFDDQFSVERPDGSNFTLKIRSTKLEDSAMYFCASTRQGSNYGYTFGSGTRLTVV.

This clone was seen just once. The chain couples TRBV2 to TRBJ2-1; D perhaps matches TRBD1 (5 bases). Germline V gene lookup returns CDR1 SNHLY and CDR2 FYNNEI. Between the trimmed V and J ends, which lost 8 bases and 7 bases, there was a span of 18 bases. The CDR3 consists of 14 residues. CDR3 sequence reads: CASSRSVGANEQFF. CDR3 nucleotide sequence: TGTGCCAGCTCGCGTTCGGTAGGGGCGAATGAGCAGTTCTTC.

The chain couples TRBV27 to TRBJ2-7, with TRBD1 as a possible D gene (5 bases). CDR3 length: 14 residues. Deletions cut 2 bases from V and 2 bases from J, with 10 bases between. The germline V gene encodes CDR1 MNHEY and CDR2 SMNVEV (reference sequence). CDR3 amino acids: CASSLQGSTYEQYF. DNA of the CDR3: TGTGCCAGCAGTTTACAGGGTTCAACCTACGAGCAGTACTTC.

The CDR3 nucleotides are TGTGCCAGCAGTGATGATCGGGTCCATGGCTACACCTTC. Translating gives CASSDDRVHGYTF. V usage is TRBV28 and J usage is TRBJ1-2; D is ambiguous. V dropped 5 bases and J dropped 6 bases, with 13 bases sitting between them. CDR1 is MDHEN, CDR2 SYDVKM, per germline. The CDR3 length is 13 residues.

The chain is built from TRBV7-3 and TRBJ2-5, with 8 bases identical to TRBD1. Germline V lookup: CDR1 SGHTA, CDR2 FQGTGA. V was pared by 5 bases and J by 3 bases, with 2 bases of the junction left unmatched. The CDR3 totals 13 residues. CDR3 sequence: CASSRGQEETQYF. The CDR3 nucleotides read TGTGCCAGCAGCAGGGGACAGGAAGAGACCCAGTACTTC.

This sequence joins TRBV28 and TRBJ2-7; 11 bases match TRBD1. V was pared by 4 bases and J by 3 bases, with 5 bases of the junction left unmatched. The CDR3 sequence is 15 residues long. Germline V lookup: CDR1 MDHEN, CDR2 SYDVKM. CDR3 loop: CASSSSGTGGYEQYF. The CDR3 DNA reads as TGTGCCAGCAGTTCTTCCGGGACAGGGGGCTACGAGCAGTACTTC.

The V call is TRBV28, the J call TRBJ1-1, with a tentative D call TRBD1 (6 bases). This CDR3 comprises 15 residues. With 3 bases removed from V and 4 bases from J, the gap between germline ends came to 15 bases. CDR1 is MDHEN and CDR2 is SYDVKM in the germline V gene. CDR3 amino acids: CASSLLTGRGTEAFF. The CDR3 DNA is TGTGCCAGCAGTTTGCTTACAGGGAGAGGCACTGAAGCTTTCTTT.

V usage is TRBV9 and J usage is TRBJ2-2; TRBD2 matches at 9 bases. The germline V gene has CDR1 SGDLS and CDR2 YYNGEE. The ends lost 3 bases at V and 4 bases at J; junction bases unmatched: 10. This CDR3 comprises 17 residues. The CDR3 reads CASSAGGSGGSTGELFF. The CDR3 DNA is TGTGCCAGCAGCGCAGGGGGAAGCGGGGGGTCCACCGGGGAGCTGTTTTTT.

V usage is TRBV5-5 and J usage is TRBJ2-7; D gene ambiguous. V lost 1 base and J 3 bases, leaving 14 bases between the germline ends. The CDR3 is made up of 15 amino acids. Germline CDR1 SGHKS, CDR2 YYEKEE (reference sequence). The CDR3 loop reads CASSLTGEASYEQYF. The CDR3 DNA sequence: TGTGCCAGCAGCTTGACCGGCGAGGCCAGCTACGAGCAGTACTTC.

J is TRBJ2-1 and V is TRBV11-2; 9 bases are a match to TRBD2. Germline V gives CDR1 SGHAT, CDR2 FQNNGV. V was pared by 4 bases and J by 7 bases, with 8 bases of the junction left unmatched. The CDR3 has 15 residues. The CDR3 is CASSSNSGSVNEQFF. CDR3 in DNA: TGTGCCAGCAGCTCCAATAGCGGGAGTGTTAATGAGCAGTTCTTC.